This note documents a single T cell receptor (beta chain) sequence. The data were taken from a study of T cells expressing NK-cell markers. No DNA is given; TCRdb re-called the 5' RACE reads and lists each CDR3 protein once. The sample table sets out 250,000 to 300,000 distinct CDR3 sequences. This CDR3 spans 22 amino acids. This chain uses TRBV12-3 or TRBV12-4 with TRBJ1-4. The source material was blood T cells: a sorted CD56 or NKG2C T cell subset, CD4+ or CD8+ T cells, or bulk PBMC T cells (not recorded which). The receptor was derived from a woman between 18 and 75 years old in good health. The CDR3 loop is CASSFNGRRNSARTATNEKLFF.